One and the same sample provided the 23 T cell receptor beta chains below, sequenced in a study of cytomegalovirus exposure and HLA in healthy donors. The PCR had 60 Vbeta and 13 Jbeta primers. Profiled with immunoSEQ multiplex PCR; TCRdb holds only in-frame clones, not every one. The table lists more than 250,000 clones, approximately 90% of them singletons. The source material was PBMCs. All receptors come from a woman aged 18-35 years in good health and CMV-seronegative.

V gene TRBV5-4 combines with J gene TRBJ1-1; maybe TRBD1 (5 bases). Deletions cut 3 bases from V and 4 bases from J, with 16 bases between. CDR1 and CDR2 from the germline V gene are SGHNT and YYREEE (reference sequence). The CDR3 has 15 amino acids. The CDR3 sequence: CASSYGGEVSTEAFF. Here the CDR3 DNA reads TGTGCCAGCAGCTATGGGGGGGAGGTGAGCACTGAAGCTTTCTTT. The entire variable domain, with the rest obtained from reference TRBV5-4 and TRBJ1-1, is as follows: ETGVTQSPTHLIKTRGQQVTLRCSSQSGHNTVSWYQQALGQGPQFIFQYYREEENGRGNFPPRFSGLQFPNYSSELNVNALELDDSALYLCASSYGGEVSTEAFFGQGTRLTVV.

The chain employs TRBV20-1 and TRBJ1-4; unclear D gene. From germline, CDR1 is DFQATT and CDR2 SNEGSKA (reference sequence). Deletions cut 8 bases from V and 6 bases from J, with 10 bases between. CDR3 length: 11 amino acids. DNA of the CDR3: TGCAGTACGGACTACGATGAAAAACTGTTTTTT. It is translated as CSTDYDEKLFF.

V and J are TRBV7-9 and TRBJ1-5; a weak D match, TRBD1 (5 bases). Trimming pared 4 bases from V and 5 bases from J, leaving 9 bases between. The CDR3 has 13 residues. CDR1 and CDR2 (germline): SEHNR, FQNEAQ (reference sequence). CDR3 DNA: TGTGCCAGCAGCTCAGGGCCCCATCAGCCCCAGCATTTT. The encoded protein is CASSSGPHQPQHF.

V and J are TRBV16 and TRBJ2-6, with D possibly TRBD1 on 6 matching bases. Germline CDR1 reads KGHSY; CDR2 reads FQNENV. V was clipped by 2 bases and J by 3 bases, with 11 bases between them. This CDR3 is built from 16 residues. The CDR3 here is CASSQMGADGANVLTF. Written as DNA, the CDR3 is TGTGCCAGCAGCCAAATGGGGGCGGATGGGGCCAACGTCCTGACTTTC.

This clone was seen a single time. This chain joins TRBV29-1 and TRBJ2-5; D not resolved. Trimming cost V 0 bases and J 1 base, with 12 bases left between them. Germline V gene lookup returns CDR1 SQVTM and CDR2 ANQGSEA. This CDR3 contains 15 residues. This CDR3 is CSVEDPPGFQETQYF. The CDR3 DNA reads as TGCAGCGTTGAAGATCCGCCCGGGTTCCAAGAGACCCAGTACTTC. The variable domain in full, completed from reference TRBV29-1 and TRBJ2-5, reads SAVISQKPSRDICQRGTSLTIQCQVDSQVTMMFWYRQQPGQSLTLIATANQGSEATYESGFVIDKFPISRPNLTFSTLTVSNMSPEDSSIYLCSVEDPPGFQETQYFGPGTRLLVL.

J is TRBJ2-4 and V is TRBV5-4; D is perhaps TRBD1 (7 bases). The CDR3 loop spans 17 amino acids. The V end was cut by 3 bases, the J end by 2 bases, with 18 bases between. Per germline, CDR1 SGHNT and CDR2 YYREEE (reference sequence). The DNA of the CDR3 is TGTGCCAGCAGCTATGCAGGGGGGAAGTCTACCAAAAACATTCAGTACTTC. It yields the protein CASSYAGGKSTKNIQYF.

Regarding this clone: Germline and junction disagree at one end, which may indicate a read error. This chain joins TRBV4-1 and TRBJ2-7; TRBD1 matches at 7 bases. Per the germline V gene, CDR1 is MGHRA and CDR2 is YSYEKL. CDR3 length: 15 amino acids. The CDR3 DNA is TGCGCCAGCAGCCAGGCCGGGACAGCGATTTACGAGCAGTGCTTC. This sequence encodes CASSQAGTAIYEQCF.

The chain links TRBV2 to TRBJ1-1, with 8 bases matching TRBD1. CDR1 SNHLY and CDR2 FYNNEI come from the germline V gene. V shed 6 bases, J shed 7 bases, and the junction held 13 bases outside the gene matches. The CDR3 has 15 amino acids. CDR3 in amino acids: CASSQTRTGWDEAFF. CDR3 sequence (DNA): TGTGCCAGCAGCCAAACGCGGACAGGGTGGGATGAAGCTTTCTTT.

V and J are TRBV18 and TRBJ2-1, with D possibly being TRBD1 (6 bases). CDR1 and CDR2 (germline): KGHSH, LQKENI. This CDR3 has 16 amino acids. V was trimmed by 0 bases and J by 6 bases, leaving 15 bases between them. This chain's CDR3 is CASSPPQGHALNEQFF. CDR3 coding DNA: TGTGCCAGCTCACCACCTCAGGGACATGCACTCAATGAGCAGTTCTTC.

This clone is a singleton in its sample. The rearrangement joins TRBV27 to TRBJ2-7, with TRBD1 identical over 8 bases. The junction had 6 bases not matched to a gene; V was cut back by 6 bases and J by 5 bases. There are 13 residues in the CDR3. Germline CDR1 is MNHEY and CDR2 is SMNVEV (reference sequence). In nucleotides, the CDR3 is TGTGCCAGCAGGGAGACAGGGGTACACGAGCAGTACTTC. Protein: CASRETGVHEQYF.

The chain couples TRBV9 to TRBJ2-5; 11 nucleotides line up with TRBD2. The CDR3 has 14 residues. Germline CDR1 reads SGDLS; CDR2 reads YYNGEE. The J segment lost 5 bases and the V segment lost 5 bases, leaving 5 bases of the junction unmatched. The CDR3 DNA reads as TGTGCCAGCAGGTCGACTAGCGGGGATGAGACCCAGTACTTC. Translated: CASRSTSGDETQYF.

The rearrangement joins TRBV2 to TRBJ2-7; the D gene is possibly TRBD2 (6 bases). The CDR3 has 16 residues. Germline CDR1 SNHLY, CDR2 FYNNEI. V gave up 3 bases and J gave up 5 bases, with 20 bases separating them. Here the CDR3 reads CASSDRASGVYDEQYF. CDR3 coding DNA: TGTGCCAGCAGTGATAGGGCCTCGGGGGTGTACGACGAGCAGTACTTC.

V usage is TRBV7-6 and J usage is TRBJ2-1; 13 positions match TRBD2. After removal of 8 bases from V and 9 bases from J, the junction contained 10 bases not matched to a gene. The CDR3 has 15 residues. The germline CDR1 and CDR2 sequences are SGHVS and FNYEAQ. The CDR3 protein is CASYPGTSGEIEQFF. The CDR3 DNA reads TGTGCCAGCTACCCCGGGACTAGCGGGGAGATTGAGCAGTTCTTC.

The V gene is TRBV2, the J gene TRBJ1-1; D is ambiguous. Trimming stripped 6 bases from V and 4 bases from J, with 9 bases between. CDR1 is SNHLY and CDR2 is FYNNEI in the germline V gene. The CDR3 length is 12 residues. The CDR3 sequence is CASRPFSTEAFF. The CDR3 DNA reads as TGTGCCAGCAGACCCTTTAGCACTGAAGCTTTCTTT.

V and J are TRBV30 and TRBJ1-1; TRBD1 matches 7 bases. The CDR3 totals 15 residues. Germline V gene sequence: CDR1 GTSNPN, CDR2 SVGIG (reference sequence). V shed 4 bases and J 1 base; nucleotides not matched to a gene: 9. The CDR3 loop is CAWNSRGQENTEAFF. DNA for the CDR3: TGTGCCTGGAACTCGAGGGGGCAGGAGAACACTGAAGCTTTCTTT.

This clone was picked up one time. The chain joins TRBV4-2 to TRBJ1-2; TRBD1 aligns across 8 bases. This CDR3 is 17 amino acids long. With 0 bases clipped from V and 1 base from J, the junction kept 7 bases outside the gene matches. The germline gives CDR1 LGHNA, CDR2 YNFKEQ. The CDR3 bases are TGTGCCAGCAGCCAAGATCCAGGGACAGGTCTTAACTATGGCTACACCTTC. Translated, it gives CASSQDPGTGLNYGYTF.

This clone was observed a handful of times. The same CDR3 arises from other DNA sequences in this sample as well. The rearrangement uses TRBV5-4 and TRBJ2-7, with TRBD1 matching 9 bases. The V and J ends lost 4 bases and 7 bases, in that order; junction bases with no gene match: 6. Germline CDR1 SGHNT, CDR2 YYREEE (reference sequence). The CDR3 covers 13 residues. The CDR3 DNA follows: TGTGCCAGCAGCCAACAGGGGGCTGGTGAGCAGTACTTC. As protein: CASSQQGAGEQYF.

V and J are TRBV4-2 and TRBJ1-1, with D unclear. Trimming shortened V by 4 bases and J by 2 bases, and 11 bases separated the two germline ends. CDR3 length: 14 residues. The germline V gene has CDR1 LGHNA and CDR2 YNFKEQ. DNA for the CDR3: TGTGCCAGCAGCCCGGGTGGTGGTAACACTGAAGCTTTCTTT. Its translation: CASSPGGGNTEAFF.

The genes are TRBV10-3 and TRBJ2-3, with 9 bases that match TRBD1. Germline trimming cut 7 bases from V and 6 bases from J; bases unmatched to any gene: 5. The CDR3 totals 13 residues. CDR1 and CDR2 from the germline V gene are ENHRY and SYGVKD. This CDR3 reads CAINKQGADTQYF. DNA for the CDR3: TGTGCCATCAACAAACAGGGGGCGGATACGCAGTATTTT.

This chain links TRBV5-6 with TRBJ1-1, with D maybe TRBD1 (5 bases). Germline V gives CDR1 SGHDT, CDR2 YYEEEE. The CDR3 is made up of 16 amino acids. V lost 1 base and J 1 base, leaving 14 bases between the germline ends. The CDR3 nucleotides read TGTGCCAGCAGCTTGCGCCGGGACTTCAGGAACACTGAAGCTTTCTTT. The encoded protein is CASSLRRDFRNTEAFF.

The rearrangement uses TRBV9 and TRBJ1-4; maybe TRBD1 (6 bases). Germline V gene lookup returns CDR1 SGDLS and CDR2 YYNGEE. V lost 2 bases to trimming and J lost 3 bases, with 11 bases between them. The CDR3 is 15 amino acids. The CDR3 DNA is TGTGCCAGCAGCGTGGGAGGGGGGTCTAATGAAAAACTGTTTTTT. Translated, it gives CASSVGGGSNEKLFF.

The table lists this clone with a few counts. This chain links TRBV13 with TRBJ1-1; 7 nucleotides line up with TRBD1. Germline CDR1 and CDR2: PRHDT and FYEKMQ (reference sequence). V shed 3 bases and J 5 bases; nucleotides not matched to a gene: 6. CDR3 length: 14 residues. The CDR3 DNA follows: TGTGCCAGCAGCTTCATAGGGGGCGTAACTGAAGCTTTCTTT. Protein: CASSFIGGVTEAFF.

The genes are TRBV30 and TRBJ2-1; D unclear. Trimming took 2 bases from V and 10 from J, leaving 9 bases between them. The V gene's germline CDR1 is GTSNPN and CDR2 SVGIG (reference sequence). The CDR3 is 11 residues long. This CDR3 reads CAWSLAREQFF. The CDR3 nucleotides read TGTGCCTGGAGTTTAGCTCGAGAGCAGTTCTTC. Full variable domain (missing parts from reference TRBV30 and TRBJ2-1): SQTIHQWPATLVQPVGSPLSLECTVEGTSNPNLYWYRQAAGRGLQLLFYSVGIGQISSEVPQNLSASRPQDRQFILSSKKLLLSDSGFYLCAWSLAREQFFGPGTRLTVL.